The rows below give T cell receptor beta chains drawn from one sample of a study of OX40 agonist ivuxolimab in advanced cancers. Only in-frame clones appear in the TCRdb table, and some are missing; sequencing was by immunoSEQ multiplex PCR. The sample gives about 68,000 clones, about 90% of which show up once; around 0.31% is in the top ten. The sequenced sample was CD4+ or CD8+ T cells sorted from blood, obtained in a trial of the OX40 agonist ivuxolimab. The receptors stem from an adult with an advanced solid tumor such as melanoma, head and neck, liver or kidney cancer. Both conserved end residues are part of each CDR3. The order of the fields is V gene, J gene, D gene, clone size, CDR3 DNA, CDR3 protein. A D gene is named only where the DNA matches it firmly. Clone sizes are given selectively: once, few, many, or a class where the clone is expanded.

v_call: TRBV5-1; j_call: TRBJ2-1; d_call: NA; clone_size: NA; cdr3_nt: TGCGCCAGCAGCTCCCGGGACACCCCATACAATGAGCAGTTCTTC; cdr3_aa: CASSSRDTPYNEQFF
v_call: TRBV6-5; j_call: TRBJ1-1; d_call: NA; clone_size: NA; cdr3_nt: TGTGCCAGCACCAAGATAAAGAACACTGAAGCTTTCTTT; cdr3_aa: CASTKIKNTEAFF
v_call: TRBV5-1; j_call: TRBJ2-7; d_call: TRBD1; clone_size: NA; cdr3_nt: TGCGCCAGCAGCGGAGGCACAGGGGGCGAAGAGCAGTACTTC; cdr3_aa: CASSGGTGGEEQYF
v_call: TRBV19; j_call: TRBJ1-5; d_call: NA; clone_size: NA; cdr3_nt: TGTGCCAGTAGTCAGGTGATAGCCGCAAATCAGCCCCAGCATTTT; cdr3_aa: CASSQVIAANQPQHF
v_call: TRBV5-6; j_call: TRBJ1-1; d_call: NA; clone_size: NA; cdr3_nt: TGTGCCAGCAGCTTCCTGTCACCAGGGTCCATGAACACTGAAGCTTTCTTT; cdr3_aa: CASSFLSPGSMNTEAFF
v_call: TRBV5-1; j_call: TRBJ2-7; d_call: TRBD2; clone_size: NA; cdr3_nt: TGCGCCAGCAGCGTTACTAGCGGGAGGCCCTCCTACGAGCAGTACTTC; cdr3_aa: CASSVTSGRPSYEQYF
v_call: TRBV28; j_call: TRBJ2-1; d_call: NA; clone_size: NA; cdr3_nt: TGTGCCAGCAGTTTGTTGGGGGTGATTACCTACAATGAGCAGTTCTTC; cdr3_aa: CASSLLGVITYNEQFF
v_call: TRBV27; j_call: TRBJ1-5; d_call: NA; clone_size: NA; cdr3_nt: TGTGCCAGCAGAGGTCAGAACAATCAGCCCCAGCATTTT; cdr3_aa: CASRGQNNQPQHF
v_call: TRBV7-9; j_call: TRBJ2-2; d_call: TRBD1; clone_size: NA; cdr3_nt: TGTGCCAGCAGCCCTGGACAGGGCTACGGTTTAGCCGGGGAGCTGTTTTTT; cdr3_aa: CASSPGQGYGLAGELFF
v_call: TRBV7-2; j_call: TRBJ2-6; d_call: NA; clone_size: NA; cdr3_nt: TGTGCCAGCAGCTTAGCGTCCCATAAGGCCAACGTCCTGACTTTC; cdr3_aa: CASSLASHKANVLTF
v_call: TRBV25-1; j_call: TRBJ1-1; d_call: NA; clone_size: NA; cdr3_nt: TGTGTCGCAGGGGAAGGCACGGACACTGAAGCTTTCTTT; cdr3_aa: CVAGEGTDTEAFF
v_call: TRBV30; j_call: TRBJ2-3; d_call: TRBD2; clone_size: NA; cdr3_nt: TGTGCCTGGACCTCCATTAGGAGCGGGGGGCTTGGGTCCACAGATACGCAGTATTTT; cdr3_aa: CAWTSIRSGGLGSTDTQYF
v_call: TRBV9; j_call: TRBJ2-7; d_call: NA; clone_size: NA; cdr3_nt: TGTGCCAGCAGCGTAGACCCTTCCTCCTACGAGCAGTACTTC; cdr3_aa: CASSVDPSSYEQYF
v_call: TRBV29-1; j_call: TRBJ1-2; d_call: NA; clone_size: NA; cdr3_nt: TGCAGCGTTGATTCTGGGGGTTACACCTTC; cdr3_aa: CSVDSGGYTF
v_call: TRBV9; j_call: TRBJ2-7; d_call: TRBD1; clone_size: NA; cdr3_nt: TGTGCCAGCAGCGTAGACCACAGGGGGCTCGAGCAGTACTTC; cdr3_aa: CASSVDHRGLEQYF
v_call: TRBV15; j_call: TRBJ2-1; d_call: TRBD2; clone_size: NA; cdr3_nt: TGTGCCACCAGCAGAGGAGGCGGGAGAAGTCTGTTCTTC; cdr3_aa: CATSRGGGRSLFF
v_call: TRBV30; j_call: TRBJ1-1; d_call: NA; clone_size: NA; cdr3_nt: TGTGCCTGGACCACACAGGGGAACACTGAAGCTTTCTTT; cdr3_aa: CAWTTQGNTEAFF
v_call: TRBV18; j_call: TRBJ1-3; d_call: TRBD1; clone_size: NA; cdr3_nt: TGTGCCAGCTCACCGGGGACAGTCTCTGGAAACACCATATATTTT; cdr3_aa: CASSPGTVSGNTIYF
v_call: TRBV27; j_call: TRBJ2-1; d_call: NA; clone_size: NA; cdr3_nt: TGTGCCAGCAGTACTCGGGACCATAAAAAGTTCTTC; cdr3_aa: CASSTRDHKKFF
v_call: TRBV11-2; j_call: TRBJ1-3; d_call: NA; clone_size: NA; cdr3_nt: TGTGCCAGCAGCTTAGCTGGCTCTGGAAACACCATATATTTT; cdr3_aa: CASSLAGSGNTIYF
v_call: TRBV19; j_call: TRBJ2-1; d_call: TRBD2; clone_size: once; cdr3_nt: TGTGCCAGTAGTCTTAGCGGGATTATCAATGAGCAGTTCTTC; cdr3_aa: CASSLSGIINEQFF
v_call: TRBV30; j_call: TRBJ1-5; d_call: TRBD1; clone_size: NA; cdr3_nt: TGTGCCTGGAGTGTGACAGGGGGGCCCTATAGCAATCAGCCCCAGCATTTT; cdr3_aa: CAWSVTGGPYSNQPQHF
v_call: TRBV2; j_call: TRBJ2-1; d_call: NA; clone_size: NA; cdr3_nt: TGTGCCAGCAGTGAACGGCTAGCCAATTACTACAATGAGCAGTTCTTC; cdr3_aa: CASSERLANYYNEQFF
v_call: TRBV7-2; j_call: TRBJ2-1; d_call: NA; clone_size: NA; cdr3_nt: TGTGCCAGCAGCAAGGGACATTCCAACAATGAGCAGTTCTTC; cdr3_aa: CASSKGHSNNEQFF
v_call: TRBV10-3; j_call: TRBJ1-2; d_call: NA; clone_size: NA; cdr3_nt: TGTGCCAGCAAAGGGGACATTAACTATGGCTACACCTTC; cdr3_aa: CASKGDINYGYTF
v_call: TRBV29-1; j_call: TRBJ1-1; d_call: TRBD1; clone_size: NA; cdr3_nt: TGCAGCGTTGAGGGACAGGGGGCGATAGCTTTCTTT; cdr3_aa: CSVEGQGAIAFF
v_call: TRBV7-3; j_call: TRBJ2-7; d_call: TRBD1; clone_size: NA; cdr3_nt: TGTGCCAGCAGCTTAGGGGACAGGGGACAGTACGAGCAGTACTTC; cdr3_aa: CASSLGDRGQYEQYF
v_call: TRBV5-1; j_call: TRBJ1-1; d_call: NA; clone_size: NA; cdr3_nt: TGCGCCAGCAGCTTGGCCGGTATGATGAACACTGAAGCTTTCTTT; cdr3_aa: CASSLAGMMNTEAFF
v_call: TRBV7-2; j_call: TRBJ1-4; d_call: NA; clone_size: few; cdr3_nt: TGTGCCAGCAGCTCACCCGACGTGGGGGCACCTAATGAAAAACTGTTTTTT; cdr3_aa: CASSSPDVGAPNEKLFF
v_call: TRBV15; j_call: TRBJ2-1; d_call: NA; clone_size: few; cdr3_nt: TGTGCCACGGGACTTCGCGCCATTAGCTCCTACAATGAGCAGTTCTTC; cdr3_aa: CATGLRAISSYNEQFF
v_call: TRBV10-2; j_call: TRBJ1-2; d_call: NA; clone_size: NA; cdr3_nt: TGCGCCAGCAGTGAGTCAGGGCTCTATGGCTACACCTTC; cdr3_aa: CASSESGLYGYTF